This T cell receptor beta chain was sequenced in a study of T cell changes during pregnancy in multiple sclerosis. TCRdb keeps only in-frame clones here, not all; method: immunoSEQ multiplex PCR. The table lists 30,000 to 45,000 clones, about 90% of them singletons. V lost 4 bases to trimming and J lost 9 bases; unmatched junction nucleotides: 4. This CDR3 spans 15 amino acids. Per the germline V gene, CDR1 is SEHNR and CDR2 is FQNEAQ (reference sequence). V is TRBV7-9 and J is TRBJ2-1; 15 nucleotides match TRBD2. This sequence originates from a female donor in good health, enrolled as a control in a pregnancy study. The source was CD4+ T cells from peripheral blood mononuclear cells, collected after pregnancy. CDR3 sequence (DNA): TGTGCCAGCAGCTGGGGACTAGCGGGGGGAGGTGAGCAGTTCTTC. This sequence encodes CASSWGLAGGGEQFF.